This TCR beta chain was recovered during a study of post-analysis software for immune sequencing data. Study information: Some patients lacked subtype; others had relapsing-remitting, secondary progressive or progressive-relapsing disease.

Per the germline V gene, CDR1 is MDHEN and CDR2 is SYDVKM. V lost 5 bases to trimming and J lost 6 bases, with 11 bases between them. The CDR3 has 12 residues. Unique-molecular-identifier-tagged TCR beta cDNA libraries were used. Each CDR3 protein gets one entry after TCRdb re-called the PCR reads with MiXCR. The profile shows roughly 400,000 distinct CDR3 sequences, about 40% of them singletons. Worth noting for this clonotype: The antigen remains undetermined.

General study findings and limits: When patients were compared with controls, 4 or 5 TRBV segments were more frequent, TRBV5-6, TRBV5-1 and TRBV20-1 among them.

V and J are TRBV28 and TRBJ2-7; possibly TRBD2 for D (6 bases). The specimen sequenced was blood. The TCR sequence derives from a girl aged 2-10 years with multiple sclerosis. As DNA, the CDR3 is TGTGCCAGCAGTGTACGGGACTTCGAGCAGTACTTC. Protein sequence: CASSVRDFEQYF.